The sequence of this TCR beta chain was determined in a study of T cells after yellow fever vaccination. Each CDR3 protein gets one entry after TCRdb re-called the 5' RACE reads with MiXCR. The sample includes about 350,000 distinct CDR3 sequences, roughly 11% of them seen just once. The sample holds many counts of this clonotype. The CDR3 extends over 17 amino acids. Looked up from germline, CDR1 is KGHDR and CDR2 is SFDVKD. V dropped 2 bases and J dropped 0 bases, with 13 bases sitting between them. This material consisted of PBMCs, taken on the day of the first yellow fever vaccination. The V and J genes are TRBV24-1 and TRBJ2-1; no clear D gene. This clonotype originated in a young man who received the YFV17D yellow fever vaccine. The CDR3 DNA reads TGTGCCACCAGTGATTCCCCGGCGTCGAGCTCCTACAATGAGCAGTTCTTC. Translating gives CATSDSPASSSYNEQFF.